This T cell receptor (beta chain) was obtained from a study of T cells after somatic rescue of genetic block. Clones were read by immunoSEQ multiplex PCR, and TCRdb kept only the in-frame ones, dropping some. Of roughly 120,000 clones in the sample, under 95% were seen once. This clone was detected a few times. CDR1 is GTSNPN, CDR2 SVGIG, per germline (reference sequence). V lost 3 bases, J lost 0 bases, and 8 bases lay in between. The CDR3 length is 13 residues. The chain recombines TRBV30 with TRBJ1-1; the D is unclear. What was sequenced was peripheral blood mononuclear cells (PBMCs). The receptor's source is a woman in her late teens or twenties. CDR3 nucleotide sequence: TGTGCCTGGAGAAGACAAATGAACACTGAAGCTTTCTTT. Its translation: CAWRRQMNTEAFF. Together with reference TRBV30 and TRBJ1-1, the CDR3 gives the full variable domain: SQTIHQWPATLVQPVGSPLSLECTVEGTSNPNLYWYRQAAGRGLQLLFYSVGIGQISSEVPQNLSASRPQDRQFILSSKKLLLSDSGFYLCAWRRQMNTEAFFGQGTRLTVV.